This TCR beta chain was profiled in a study of CD4+ T cells in melanoma. General study results and limits: A reported correlation linked neoantigen-specific CD4+ T cells to CD8+, macrophage and B cell function. Diverse differentiation states were reported for melanoma neoantigen-specific CD4+ T cells.

This clone was counted a few times. The antigen is not known. The germline V and J ends were trimmed by 2 bases and 10 bases, with 20 bases remaining between them. The CDR3 contains 15 residues. Germline-derived CDR1 and CDR2 are MNHNS and SASEGT. Generated by immunoSEQ multiplex PCR, the TCRdb table keeps only in-frame clones and is missing some. The data hold 13,000 or so clones, with around 70% observed a single time. The rearrangement joins TRBV6-1 to TRBJ1-2; D possibly corresponds to TRBD1 (6 bases). This receptor was identified in a human donor with melanoma. The sample consisted of cells from a culture (not recorded whether cultured in vitro). The DNA for the CDR3 is TGTGCCAGCAGTGAATTCCCTCAGGGGCGCTCTGTCTACACCTTC. It codes for CASSEFPQGRSVYTF.